This T cell receptor (beta chain) derives from a study of T cells in Graves' hyperthyroidism and ophthalmopathy. Findings and limits, study-wide: Ophthalmopathy was predicted by the model a median of about 6.5 months ahead of onset. Patients with ophthalmopathy were separated from those with stable hyperthyroidism by a 13 V-J model. Blood held most thyroid clonotypes expanded above 0.001 frequency.

Researchers amplified the TCR beta CDR3 regions from RNA transcripts. The HTBI primer set drove a first-round RT-PCR of the TCR CDR3. MiXCR, run by TCRdb on the multiplex PCR reads, gives a single entry per CDR3 protein. The sample contains 500,000 to 600,000 distinct CDR3 sequences, 35% to 50% of which appear only once. It was uncontrolled infection, other autoimmune disease, pregnancy or lactation that excluded patients. Worth noting for this clonotype: Antigen unknown.

Germline V lookup: CDR1 SGHTA, CDR2 FQGNSA. This CDR3 is built from 15 residues. Trimming removed 5 bases from V and 5 bases from J, with 19 bases in between. The V and J genes are TRBV7-2 and TRBJ2-7; D remains ambiguous. The source is an adult woman with Graves' disease, either hyperthyroidism or ophthalmopathy (not recorded which). The sample comprised peripheral blood or thyroid tissue (not recorded which). The CDR3 spells CASSPPQRPIHEQYF. CDR3 sequence (DNA): TGTGCCAGCAGCCCCCCGCAGCGACCCATACACGAGCAGTACTTC.